Listed here are 6 T cell receptor beta chains from one sample, sequenced in a study of CD8+ T cells in alopecia areata. Extracted RNA was reverse transcribed into cDNA, the sequencing template. The data were produced by immunoSEQ multiplex PCR, yet TCRdb's version contains in-frame clones alone and is incomplete. This sample has about 160,000 clones, with around 86% found just once. The sequencing here drew on CD8+ T cells sorted from blood, taken at week 0. These receptors originate from a human donor with alopecia areata.

The V gene is TRBV27, the J gene TRBJ2-1; D is ambiguous. CDR3 size: 12 residues. The germline gives CDR1 MNHEY, CDR2 SMNVEV (reference sequence). V lost 3 bases, J lost 3 bases, and 3 bases lay in between. Here the CDR3 reads CASSLGYNEQFF. The DNA for the CDR3 is TGTGCCAGCAGTTTGGGCTACAATGAGCAGTTCTTC.

This chain links TRBV27 with TRBJ2-7; the match to TRBD1 covers 7 bases. Germline V CDR1 and CDR2: MNHEY, SMNVEV (reference sequence). Trimming took 5 bases from V and 2 from J; bases not matched to a gene: 6. This CDR3 has 14 residues. The CDR3 nucleotides are TGTGCCAGCAGTCCCTCCACAGGGGCCTACGAGCAGTACTTC. Translating it yields CASSPSTGAYEQYF.

The V and J genes are TRBV27 and TRBJ2-1; 11 nucleotides align to TRBD2. J was trimmed by 4 bases and V by 5 bases; bases with no gene match: 7. The CDR3 is made up of 16 amino acids. Germline lookup yields CDR1 MNHEY and CDR2 SMNVEV (reference sequence). The CDR3 loop is CASSVIAGGLYNEQFF. Written as DNA, the CDR3 is TGTGCCAGCAGTGTAATAGCGGGAGGGTTATACAATGAGCAGTTCTTC.

In regard to this clone: Other nucleotide sequences in the sample specify the same CDR3. The J gene is TRBJ2-7, the V gene TRBV27; D is uncertain. Per germline, CDR1 MNHEY and CDR2 SMNVEV (reference sequence). V gave up 3 bases and J gave up 2 bases, with 8 bases separating them. CDR3 length: 13 amino acids. In DNA, the CDR3 is TGTGCCAGCAGTTTTGGGGTCACCTACGAGCAGTACTTC. It specifies CASSFGVTYEQYF.

This chain links TRBV2 with TRBJ2-1; D unclear. The CDR3 runs to 9 residues. Trimming left V 8 bases short and J 7 bases short, with 3 bases between. Germline V CDR1 and CDR2: SNHLY, FYNNEI. The CDR3 here is CASSNEQFF. For the CDR3, the DNA is TGTGCCAGCTCGAATGAGCAGTTCTTC.

The chain couples TRBV5-4 to TRBJ2-1; D perhaps matches TRBD2 (5 bases). Trimming stripped 2 bases from V and 4 bases from J, with 7 bases between. Germline lookup yields CDR1 SGHNT and CDR2 YYREEE (reference sequence). This CDR3 is 13 amino acids long. The CDR3 is CASSFGDYNEQFF. DNA for the CDR3: TGTGCCAGCAGCTTCGGGGATTACAATGAGCAGTTCTTC.